One and the same sample provided the 9 T cell receptor beta chains below, sequenced in a study of blood T cells in healthy people across ages. For the second PCR, which ran for about 6 to 11 cycles, a sample-barcoded 5' primer and a J-beta primer mix were used. TCRdb called the 5' RACE reads again in MiXCR, with one record for every CDR3 protein. The table records 500,000 to 550,000 distinct CDR3 sequences, 20% to 30% of them present only once. The sample was also linked to a second study, of T cells of mothers and their children.

Specimen: blood. The source is a boy between 10 and 17 years old in good health.

This clonotype showed up many times. The chain has TRBV7-8 and TRBJ2-7, with a tentative D call TRBD2 (5 bases). Per germline, CDR1 SGHVS and CDR2 FQNEAQ. V was cut by 0 bases and J by 6 bases, with 9 bases left in between. This CDR3 has 13 amino acids. Here the CDR3 reads CASSLAGGGEQYF. Written as DNA, the CDR3 is TGTGCCAGCAGCTTAGCGGGCGGAGGCGAGCAGTACTTC.

This clonotype was detected a few times. The V call is TRBV12-3 or TRBV12-4, the J call TRBJ2-5; maybe TRBD2 (6 bases). The V and J ends lost 0 bases and 7 bases respectively, with 12 bases between them. The CDR3 covers 14 residues. The CDR3 reads CASSLAGGVRTQYF. The CDR3 DNA reads TGTGCCAGCAGTTTAGCGGGGGGAGTCCGGACCCAGTACTTC.

The chain carries TRBV6-5 and TRBJ2-4; possibly TRBD2 for D (6 bases). This CDR3 spans 15 amino acids. V lost 10 bases and J 1 base, leaving 17 bases between the germline ends. Germline V CDR1 and CDR2: MNHEY, SVGAGI. The CDR3 nucleotides are TGTGCCACGTCCTCCGGGAGTAGGGCCAAAAACATTCAGTACTTC. This codes for CATSSGSRAKNIQYF.

The chain joins TRBV12-3 or TRBV12-4 to TRBJ2-7, with 9 bases lining up with TRBD1. The CDR3 covers 15 residues. V dropped 3 bases and J dropped 0; count of bases not matched to a gene: 3. CDR3 coding DNA: TGTGCCAGCAGTTTGGACAGGGGAAACTCCTACGAGCAGTACTTC. Its protein product is CASSLDRGNSYEQYF.

The chain recombines TRBV28 with TRBJ1-1, with unresolved D. The V end lost 2 bases, the J end lost 10 bases, and 11 bases lay between the germline ends. The CDR3 loop spans 12 amino acids. Germline V gene data show CDR1 as MDHEN and CDR2 as SYDVKM. In nucleotides, the CDR3 is TGTGCCAGCAGTTTACCCCCGAATGGAGCTTTCTTT. Translated: CASSLPPNGAFF.

Ten or more counts support this clonotype. The chain carries TRBV7-2 and TRBJ2-1, with 9 bases aligning to TRBD2. V shed 5 bases and J 8 bases; nucleotides not matched to a gene: 10. There are 15 residues in the CDR3. CDR1 is SGHTA and CDR2 is FQGNSA in the germline V gene. The CDR3 DNA reads TGTGCCAGCAGCCGACCGGGACTAGCCGCCGATGAGCAGTTCTTC. This codes for CASSRPGLAADEQFF.

V usage is TRBV9 and J usage is TRBJ2-5, with 7 bases matching TRBD1. The J call may be in error: the DNA end matches TRBJ2-7 better. Germline lookup yields CDR1 SGDLS and CDR2 YYNGEE. The CDR3 extends over 14 amino acids. CDR3: CASSETGSSYEQYF. Here the CDR3 DNA reads TGTGCCAGCAGCGAGACAGGGAGCTCCTACGAGCAGTACTTC.

This clonotype was observed a handful of times. The genes are TRBV7-2 and TRBJ2-3; TRBD2 aligns across 8 bases. The V gene's germline CDR1 is SGHTA and CDR2 FQGNSA. CDR3 length equals 17 residues. After removal of 2 bases from V and 1 base from J, the junction contained 8 bases not matched to a gene. The CDR3 loop reads CASSLTGGAFRTDTQYF. The CDR3, as DNA: TGTGCCAGCAGCTTAACGGGGGGGGCCTTTCGCACAGATACGCAGTATTTT. The full variable domain, completed using reference TRBV7-2 and TRBJ2-3, is GAGVSQSPSNKVTEKGKDVELRCDPISGHTALYWYRQSLGQGLEFLIYFQGNSAPDKSGLPSDRFSAERTGGSVSTLTIQRTQQEDSAVYLCASSLTGGAFRTDTQYFGPGTRLTVL.

This clonotype came up many times. J is TRBJ1-6 and V is TRBV2; TRBD1 agrees at 7 bases. CDR3 size: 16 residues. The ends lost 6 bases at V and 7 bases at J; junction bases unmatched: 12. In germline, CDR1 is SNHLY, CDR2 FYNNEI. CDR3 sequence: CASSARTGWQNSPLHF. The DNA of the CDR3 is TGTGCCAGCAGCGCTCGGACAGGATGGCAAAATTCACCCCTCCACTTT.